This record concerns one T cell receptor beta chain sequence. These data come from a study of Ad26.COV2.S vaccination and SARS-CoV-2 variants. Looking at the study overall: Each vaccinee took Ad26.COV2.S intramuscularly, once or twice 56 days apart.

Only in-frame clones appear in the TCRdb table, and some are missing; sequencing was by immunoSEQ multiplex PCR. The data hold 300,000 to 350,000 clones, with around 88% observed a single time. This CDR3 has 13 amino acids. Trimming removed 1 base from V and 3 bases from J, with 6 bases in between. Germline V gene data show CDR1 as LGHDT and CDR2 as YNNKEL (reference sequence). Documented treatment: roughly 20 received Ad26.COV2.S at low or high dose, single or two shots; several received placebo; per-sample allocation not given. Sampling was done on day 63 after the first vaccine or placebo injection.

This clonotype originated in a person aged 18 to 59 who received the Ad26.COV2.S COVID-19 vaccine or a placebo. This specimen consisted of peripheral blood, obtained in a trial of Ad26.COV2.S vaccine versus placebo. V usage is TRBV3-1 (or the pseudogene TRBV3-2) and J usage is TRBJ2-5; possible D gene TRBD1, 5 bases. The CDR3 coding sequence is TGTGCCAGCAGCCAAGTCAGGGAAGAGACCCAGTACTTC. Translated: CASSQVREETQYF.